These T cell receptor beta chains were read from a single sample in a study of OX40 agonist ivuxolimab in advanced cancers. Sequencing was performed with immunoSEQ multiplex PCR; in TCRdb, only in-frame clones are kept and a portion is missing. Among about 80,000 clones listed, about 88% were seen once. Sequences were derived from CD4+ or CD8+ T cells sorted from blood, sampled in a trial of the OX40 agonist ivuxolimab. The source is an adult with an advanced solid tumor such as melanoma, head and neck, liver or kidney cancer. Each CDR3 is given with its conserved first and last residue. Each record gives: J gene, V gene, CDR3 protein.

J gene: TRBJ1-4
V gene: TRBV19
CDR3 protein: CASSIGSTNEKLFF

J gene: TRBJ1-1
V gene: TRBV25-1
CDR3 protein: CASSESAAEAFF

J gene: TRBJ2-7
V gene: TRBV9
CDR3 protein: CASSVRTGHYEQYF

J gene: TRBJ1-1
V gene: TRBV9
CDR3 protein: CASSPSGQMNTEAFF

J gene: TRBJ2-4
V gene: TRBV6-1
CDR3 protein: CASTRGGLAKNIQYF

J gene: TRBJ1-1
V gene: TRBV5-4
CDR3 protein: CASSFWGLGTEAFF

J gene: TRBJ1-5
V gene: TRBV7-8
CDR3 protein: CASSLFGAYQPQHF

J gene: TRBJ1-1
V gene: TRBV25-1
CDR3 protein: CASSATEIQNTEAFF

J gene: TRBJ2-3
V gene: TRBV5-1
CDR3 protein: CASSSYLTSGDTDTQYF

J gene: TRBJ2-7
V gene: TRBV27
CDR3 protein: CASSPRGSPYEQYF

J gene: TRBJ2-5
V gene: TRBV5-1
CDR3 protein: CASSGQGARETQYF

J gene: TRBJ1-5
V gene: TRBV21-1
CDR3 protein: CASSEVQGLGGQPQHF

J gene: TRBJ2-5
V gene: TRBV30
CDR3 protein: CAWIRPGEVETQYF

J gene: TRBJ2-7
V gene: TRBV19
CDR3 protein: CASRPRDLAEQYF

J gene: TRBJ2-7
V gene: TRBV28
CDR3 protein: CASRRTSESYEQYF

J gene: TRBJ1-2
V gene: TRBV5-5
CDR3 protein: CASSLANSGYTF

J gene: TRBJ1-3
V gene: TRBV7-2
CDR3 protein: CASSLDPGTGWNTIYF

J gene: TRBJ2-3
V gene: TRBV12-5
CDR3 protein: CASGSTGVDTQYF

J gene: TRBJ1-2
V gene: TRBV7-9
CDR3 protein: CASSRWGGNGYTF

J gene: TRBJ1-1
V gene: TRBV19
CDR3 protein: CASSRGSGTMNTEAFF

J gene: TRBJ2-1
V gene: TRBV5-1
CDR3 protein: CASSLEEWRTGKKEDNEQFF

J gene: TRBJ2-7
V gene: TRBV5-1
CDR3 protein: CASSLAAGYEQYF

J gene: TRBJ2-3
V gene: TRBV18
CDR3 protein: CASSRSDRGYTDTQYF

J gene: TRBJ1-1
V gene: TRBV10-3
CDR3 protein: CAVGRGGTEAFF

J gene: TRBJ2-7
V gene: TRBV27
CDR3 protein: CASSLLGSVYEQYF

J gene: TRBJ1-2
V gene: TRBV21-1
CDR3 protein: CASSKVRGSYGYTF

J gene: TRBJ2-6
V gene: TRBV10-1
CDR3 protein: CASRPTQENNVLTF

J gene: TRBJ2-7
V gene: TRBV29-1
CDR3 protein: CSVSYGTYEQYF

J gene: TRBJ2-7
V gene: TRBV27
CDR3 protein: CASARRGSAYEQYF

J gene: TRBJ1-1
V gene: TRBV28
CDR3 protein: CASTIGVETEAFF

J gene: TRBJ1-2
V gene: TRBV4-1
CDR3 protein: CASSQVEGVFGYGYTF

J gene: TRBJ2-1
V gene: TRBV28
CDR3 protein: CASSFSLGLAYNEQFF

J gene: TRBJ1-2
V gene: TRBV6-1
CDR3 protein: CASSEVTGTVYGCTF

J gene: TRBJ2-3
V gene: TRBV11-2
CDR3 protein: CASSFRGSGTDTQYF

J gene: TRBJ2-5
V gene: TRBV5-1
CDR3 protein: CASSLPGNQETQYF

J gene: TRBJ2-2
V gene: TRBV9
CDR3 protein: CASSAFLAGPNTGELFF

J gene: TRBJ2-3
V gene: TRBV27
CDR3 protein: CASSSSHGGHVDTQYF

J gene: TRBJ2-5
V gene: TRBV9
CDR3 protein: CASSVQGRETQYF

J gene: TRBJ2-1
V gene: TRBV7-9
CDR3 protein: CASSLRDGEVLEQFF

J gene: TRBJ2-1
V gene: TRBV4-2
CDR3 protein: CASSQGHNEQFF

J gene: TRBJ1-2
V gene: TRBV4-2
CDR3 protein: CASSQESGPSRVGGGYTF

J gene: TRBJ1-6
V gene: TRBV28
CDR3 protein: CASSRLRAGDSPLHF

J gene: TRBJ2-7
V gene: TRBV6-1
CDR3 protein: CASSDGGTYEQYF

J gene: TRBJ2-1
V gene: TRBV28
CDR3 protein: CASSFGGRDNEQFF

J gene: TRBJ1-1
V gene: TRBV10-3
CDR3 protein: CAINPGGANTEAFF